A single sample gave rise to the 5 T cell receptor beta chains below, sequenced in a study of control samples from healthy donors and cancer patients. Profiled with immunoSEQ multiplex PCR; TCRdb holds only in-frame clones, not every one. The table lists some 9,500 clones, 90% to 95% of them singletons. The sequencing sample was made of PBMCs. The source of these receptors is a man in his fifties or sixties with colorectal cancer.

This chain joins TRBV7-6 and TRBJ2-7; 8 bases are a match to TRBD1. From germline, CDR1 is SGHVS and CDR2 FNYEAQ. This CDR3 contains 16 residues. V shed 2 bases, J shed 5 bases, and the junction held 11 bases outside the gene matches. Here the CDR3 reads CASSLTFPGTGHEQYF. The CDR3 bases are TGTGCCAGCAGCTTAACATTTCCAGGGACAGGTCACGAGCAGTACTTC. The full variable domain, rest sourced from reference TRBV7-6 and TRBJ2-7, is GAGVSQSPRYKVTKRGQDVALRCDPISGHVSLYWYRQALGQGPEFLTYFNYEAQQDKSGLPNDRFSAERPEGSISTLTIQRTEQRDSAMYRCASSLTFPGTGHEQYFGPGTRLTVT.

This clone has a single count. Here the CDR3 reads CASSFDGQSSYEQYF. The CDR3 nucleotides read TGCGCCAGCAGTTTTGACGGACAGAGCTCCTACGAGCAGTACTTC. The rearrangement links TRBV5-1 to TRBJ2-7; possible D gene TRBD1, 6 bases. The V end lost 5 bases, the J end lost 0 bases, and 15 bases lay between the germline ends. The germline V gene has CDR1 SGHRS and CDR2 YFSETQ. The CDR3 consists of 15 residues.

The rearrangement joins TRBV6-5 to TRBJ1-1; D unresolved. With 2 bases removed from V and 7 bases from J, the gap between germline ends came to 11 bases. Germline V CDR1 and CDR2: MNHEY, SVGAGI. The CDR3 has 13 amino acids. The CDR3 loop is CASSYHREVEAFF. For the CDR3, the DNA is TGTGCCAGCAGTTACCACCGTGAGGTTGAAGCTTTCTTT.

CDR3 bases: TGTGCCAGCAGCTGGGGACAGGGGGAGCTGTTTTTT. Amino acid sequence: CASSWGQGELFF. The rearrangement uses TRBV5-4 and TRBJ2-2; TRBD1 matches 7 bases. V lost 3 bases and J lost 8; bases outside the gene matches: 1. The CDR3 contains 12 residues. Germline V gene lookup returns CDR1 SGHNT and CDR2 YYREEE (reference sequence).

The V gene is TRBV2, the J gene TRBJ1-1, with D unresolved. V gave up 2 bases and J gave up 4 bases, with 17 bases separating them. The CDR3 totals 16 residues. CDR1 is SNHLY, CDR2 FYNNEI, per germline. The CDR3 DNA reads TGTGCCAGCAGTGAACTGGGGATAGGGCAGAGCACTGAAGCTTTCTTT. This gives the protein CASSELGIGQSTEAFF.